The rows below give T cell receptor beta chains drawn from one sample of a study of cytomegalovirus exposure and HLA in healthy donors. Sequencing used immunoSEQ multiplex PCR; TCRdb keeps in-frame clones, though not all of them. The repertoire holds 150,000 to 200,000 clones, with around three quarters as singletons. Sequences were obtained from PBMCs. The receptor set was obtained from a woman in her twenties or thirties in good health and CMV-seropositive. CDR3s include the opening cysteine and the closing phenylalanine or tryptophan. D genes are given only for firm matches. Not all rows give a size; the values are once, few, many and, for expanded clones, a class.

TRBJ1-5 TRBV5-4 TRBD1 few CASSAGQGNQPQHF TGTGCCAGCAGCGCGGGACAGGGCAATCAGCCCCAGCATTTT
TRBJ1-3 TRBV5-1 TRBD1 . CASRSGTAGNTIYF TGCGCCAGCAGGTCGGGGACAGCTGGAAACACCATATATTTT
TRBJ2-2 TRBV27 . . CASTGQPFNTGELFF TGTGCCAGCACAGGACAGCCCTTTAACACCGGGGAGCTGTTTTTT
TRBJ1-5 TRBV28 . . CASSLRGAGAGEFHQPQHF TGTGCCAGCAGTTTAAGGGGGGCGGGGGCAGGGGAATTTCATCAGCCCCAGCATTTT
TRBJ2-5 TRBV7-2 TRBD2 . CASRATSGRKTQYF TGTGCCAGCAGGGCGACTAGCGGGAGAAAGACCCAGTACTTC
TRBJ2-1 TRBV7-9 TRBD2 . CASNRGGTYNEQFF TGTGCCAGCAATCGGGGGGGGACCTACAATGAGCAGTTCTTC
TRBJ2-7 TRBV28 TRBD1 . CASSFLDRAYEQYF TGTGCCAGCAGTTTCCTCGACAGGGCCTACGAGCAGTACTTC
TRBJ1-6 TRBV19 . . CASSDRRFSSPLHF TGTGCCAGCTCAGACAGGCGATTTAGCTCACCCCTCCACTTT
TRBJ1-4 TRBV2 . . CASNVRVEEKLFF TGTGCCAGCAACGTCCGGGTAGAGGAAAAACTGTTTTTT
TRBJ1-2 TRBV9 . few CASSRVGGTGYTF TGTGCCAGCAGTCGGGTGGGGGGGACCGGCTACACCTTC
TRBJ2-7 TRBV28 TRBD1 . CASSSPGQVVYEQYF TGTGCCAGCAGTTCTCCGGGACAGGTGGTATACGAGCAGTACTTC
TRBJ2-1 TRBV29-1 TRBD1 . CSVGLILGQGNEQFF TGCAGCGTTGGCCTAATCTTGGGACAGGGGAATGAGCAGTTCTTC
TRBJ2-1 TRBV7-8 . . CASSFFGGAKDEQFF TGTGCCAGCAGCTTTTTTGGGGGGGCCAAGGATGAGCAGTTCTTC
TRBJ2-7 TRBV13 TRBD2 . CASSSGLARAYEQYF TGTGCCAGCAGCTCGGGACTAGCGAGAGCCTACGAGCAGTACTTC
TRBJ1-3 TRBV7-8 . . CASSLLRSGNTIYF TGTGCCAGCAGCTTACTAAGGAGCGGAAACACCATATATTTT
TRBJ1-2 TRBV28 . . CALGARVGYTF TGTGCCCTTGGGGCGCGTGTTGGCTACACCTTC
TRBJ1-5 TRBV27 . . CASSLGRYGNQPQHF TGTGCCAGCAGTTTAGGCAGGTATGGGAATCAGCCCCAGCATTTT
TRBJ1-1 TRBV5-1 . . CASSQRQVNTEAFF TGCGCCAGCAGCCAAAGACAGGTGAACACTGAAGCTTTCTTT
TRBJ2-2 TRBV9 . . CASSGTANANTGELFF TGTGCCAGCAGCGGGACAGCCAACGCGAACACCGGGGAGCTGTTTTTT